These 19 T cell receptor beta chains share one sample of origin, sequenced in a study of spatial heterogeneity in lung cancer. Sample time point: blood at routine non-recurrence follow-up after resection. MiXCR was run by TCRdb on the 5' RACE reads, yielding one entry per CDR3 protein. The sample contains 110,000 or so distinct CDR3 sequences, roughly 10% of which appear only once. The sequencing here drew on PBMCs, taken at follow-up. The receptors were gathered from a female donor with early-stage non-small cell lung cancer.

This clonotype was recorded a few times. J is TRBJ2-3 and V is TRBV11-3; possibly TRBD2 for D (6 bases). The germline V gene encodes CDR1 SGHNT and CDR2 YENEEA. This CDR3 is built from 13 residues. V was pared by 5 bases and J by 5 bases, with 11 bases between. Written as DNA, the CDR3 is TGTGCCAGCAGCCCCCAAGCGGGAGATACGCAGTATTTT. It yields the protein CASSPQAGDTQYF.

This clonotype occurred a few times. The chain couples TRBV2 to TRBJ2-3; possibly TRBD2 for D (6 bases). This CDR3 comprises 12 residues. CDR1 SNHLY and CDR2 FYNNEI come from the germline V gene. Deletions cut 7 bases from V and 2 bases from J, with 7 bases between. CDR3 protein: CASTSVTDTQYF. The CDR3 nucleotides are TGTGCCAGCACTAGCGTCACAGATACGCAGTATTTT.

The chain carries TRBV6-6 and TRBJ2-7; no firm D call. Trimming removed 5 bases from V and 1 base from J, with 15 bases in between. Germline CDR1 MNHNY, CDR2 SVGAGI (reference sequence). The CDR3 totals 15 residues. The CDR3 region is CASSATGSPSYEQYF. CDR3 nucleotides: TGTGCCAGCAGTGCCACTGGGTCCCCTTCCTACGAGCAGTACTTC.

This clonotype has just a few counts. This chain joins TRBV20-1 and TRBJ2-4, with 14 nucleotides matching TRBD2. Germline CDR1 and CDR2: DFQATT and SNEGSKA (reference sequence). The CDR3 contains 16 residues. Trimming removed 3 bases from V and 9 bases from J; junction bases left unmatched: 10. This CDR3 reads CSASGTSGRGRSIQYF. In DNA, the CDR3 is TGCAGTGCTAGTGGGACTAGCGGGAGAGGGCGAAGCATTCAGTACTTC.

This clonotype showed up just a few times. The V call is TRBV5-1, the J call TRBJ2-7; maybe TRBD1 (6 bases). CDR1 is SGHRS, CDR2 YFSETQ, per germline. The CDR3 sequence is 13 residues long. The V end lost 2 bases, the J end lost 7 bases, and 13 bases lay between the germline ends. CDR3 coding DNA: TGCGCCAGCAGCTTACAGGGATCTGGAGAGCAGTACTTC. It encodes CASSLQGSGEQYF.

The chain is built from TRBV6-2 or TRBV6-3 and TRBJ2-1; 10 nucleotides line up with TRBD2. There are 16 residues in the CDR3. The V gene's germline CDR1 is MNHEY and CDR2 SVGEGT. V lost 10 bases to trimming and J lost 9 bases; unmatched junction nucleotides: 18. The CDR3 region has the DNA TGTGCCACCTCGCTAGCGGGAGTTCTCCCTCGCGGTGAGCAGTTCTTC. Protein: CATSLAGVLPRGEQFF.

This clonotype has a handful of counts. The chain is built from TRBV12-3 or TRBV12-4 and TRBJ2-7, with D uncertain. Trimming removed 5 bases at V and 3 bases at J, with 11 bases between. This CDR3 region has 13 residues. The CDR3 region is CASSLKTLYEQYF. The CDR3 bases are TGTGCCAGCAGTCTTAAAACCCTCTACGAGCAGTACTTC.

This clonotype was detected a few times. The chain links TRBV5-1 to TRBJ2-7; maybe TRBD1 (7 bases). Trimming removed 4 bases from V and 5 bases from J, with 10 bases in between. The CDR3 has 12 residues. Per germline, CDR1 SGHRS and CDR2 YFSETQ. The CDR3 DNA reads TGCGCCAGCAGCACCAGGGGGGACGAGCAGTACTTC. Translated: CASSTRGDEQYF.

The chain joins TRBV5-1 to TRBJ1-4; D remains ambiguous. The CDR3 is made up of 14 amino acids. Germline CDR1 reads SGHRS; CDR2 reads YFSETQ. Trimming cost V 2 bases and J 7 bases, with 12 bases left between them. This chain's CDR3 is CASSFGRTGEKLFF. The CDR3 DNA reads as TGCGCCAGCAGCTTTGGGCGGACGGGTGAAAAACTGTTTTTT. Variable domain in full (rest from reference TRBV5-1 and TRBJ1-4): KAGVTQTPRYLIKTRGQQVTLSCSPISGHRSVSWYQQTPGQGLQFLFEYFSETQRNKGNFPGRFSGRQFSNSRSEMNVSTLELGDSALYLCASSFGRTGEKLFFGSGTQLSVL.

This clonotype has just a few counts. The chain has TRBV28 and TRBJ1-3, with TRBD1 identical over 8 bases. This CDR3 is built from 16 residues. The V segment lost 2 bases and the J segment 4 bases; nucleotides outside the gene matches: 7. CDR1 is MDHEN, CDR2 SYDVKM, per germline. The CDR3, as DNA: TGTGCCAGCAGTTTAGACCAGGGGGCGAAAGGAAACACCATATATTTT. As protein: CASSLDQGAKGNTIYF.

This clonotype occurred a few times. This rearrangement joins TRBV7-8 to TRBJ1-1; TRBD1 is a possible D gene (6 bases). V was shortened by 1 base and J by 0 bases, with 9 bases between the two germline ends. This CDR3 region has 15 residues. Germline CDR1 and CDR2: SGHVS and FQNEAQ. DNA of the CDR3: TGTGCCAGCAGCTTAGAGGGGACAATGAACACTGAAGCTTTCTTT. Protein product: CASSLEGTMNTEAFF.

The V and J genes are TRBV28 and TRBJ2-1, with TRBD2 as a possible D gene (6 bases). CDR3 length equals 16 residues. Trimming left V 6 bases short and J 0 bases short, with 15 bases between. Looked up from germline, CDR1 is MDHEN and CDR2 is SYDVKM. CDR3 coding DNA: TGTGCCAGCAGGGTCGCGGGATCTAGCTCCTACAATGAGCAGTTCTTC. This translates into CASRVAGSSSYNEQFF.

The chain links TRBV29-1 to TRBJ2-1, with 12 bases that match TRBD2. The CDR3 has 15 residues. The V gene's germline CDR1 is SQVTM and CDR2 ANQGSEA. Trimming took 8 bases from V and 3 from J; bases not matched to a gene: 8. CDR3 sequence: CSIRTSGKVYNEQFF. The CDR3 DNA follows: TGCAGCATTCGGACTAGCGGGAAGGTCTACAATGAGCAGTTCTTC.

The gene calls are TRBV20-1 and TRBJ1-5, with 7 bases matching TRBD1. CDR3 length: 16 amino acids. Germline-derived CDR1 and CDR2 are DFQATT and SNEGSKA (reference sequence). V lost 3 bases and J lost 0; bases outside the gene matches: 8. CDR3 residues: CSARDLGTASNQPQHF. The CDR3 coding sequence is TGCAGTGCTAGGGACCTGGGGACAGCTAGCAATCAGCCCCAGCATTTT.

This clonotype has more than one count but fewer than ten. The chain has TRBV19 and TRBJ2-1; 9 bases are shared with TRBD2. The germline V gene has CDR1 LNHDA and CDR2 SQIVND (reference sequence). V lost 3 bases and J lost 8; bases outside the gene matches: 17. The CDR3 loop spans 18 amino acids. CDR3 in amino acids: CASSISPRRLAGTYEQFF. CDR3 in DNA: TGTGCCAGTAGTATTTCTCCGCGGAGGCTAGCGGGAACATATGAGCAGTTCTTC. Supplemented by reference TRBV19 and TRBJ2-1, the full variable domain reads DGGITQSPKYLFRKEGQNVTLSCEQNLNHDAMYWYRQDPGQGLRLIYYSQIVNDFQKGDIAEGYSVSREKKESFPLTVTSAQKNPTAFYLCASSISPRRLAGTYEQFFGPGTRLTVL.

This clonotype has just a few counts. The CDR3 nucleotides are TGTGCCAGTATAGCGGGGAAAGAGACCCAGTACTTC. Translated: CASIAGKETQYF. The V call is TRBV2, the J call TRBJ2-5, with 8 bases that match TRBD2. Germline loops: CDR1 SNHLY, CDR2 FYNNEI. V dropped 9 bases and J dropped 3; count of bases not matched to a gene: 3. The CDR3 runs 12 residues.

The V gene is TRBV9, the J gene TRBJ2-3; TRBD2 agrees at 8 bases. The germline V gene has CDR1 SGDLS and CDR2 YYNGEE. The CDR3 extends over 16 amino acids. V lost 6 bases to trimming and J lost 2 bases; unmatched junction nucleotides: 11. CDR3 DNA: TGTGCCAGCAATCGAGCGGGAGCTACGGACACAGATACGCAGTATTTT. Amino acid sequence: CASNRAGATDTDTQYF.

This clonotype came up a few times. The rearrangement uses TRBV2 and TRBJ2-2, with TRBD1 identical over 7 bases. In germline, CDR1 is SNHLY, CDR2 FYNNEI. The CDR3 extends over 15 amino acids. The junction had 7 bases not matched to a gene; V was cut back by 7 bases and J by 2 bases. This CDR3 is CASTGQGVNTGELFF. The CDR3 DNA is TGTGCCAGCACTGGGCAGGGGGTTAACACCGGGGAGCTGTTTTTT.

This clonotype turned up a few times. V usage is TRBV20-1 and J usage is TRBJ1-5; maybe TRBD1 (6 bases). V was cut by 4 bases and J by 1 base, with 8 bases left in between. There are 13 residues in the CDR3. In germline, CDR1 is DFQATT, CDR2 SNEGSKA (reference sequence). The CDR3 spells CSANTGSNQPQHF. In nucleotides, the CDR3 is TGCAGTGCTAACACAGGGAGCAATCAGCCCCAGCATTTT.